These 9 T cell receptor beta chains were all obtained from the same sample, sequenced in a study of OX40 agonist ivuxolimab in advanced cancers. Libraries were prepared by immunoSEQ multiplex PCR; TCRdb keeps only in-frame clonotypes and omits some of them. The sample consists of more than 45,000 clones, roughly nine tenths of them appearing once. This specimen consisted of CD4+ or CD8+ T cells sorted from blood, obtained in a trial of the OX40 agonist ivuxolimab. These receptor sequences come from an adult with an advanced solid tumor such as melanoma, head and neck, liver or kidney cancer.

The rearrangement joins TRBV6-6 to TRBJ2-5; D possibly uses TRBD1 or TRBD2 (6 bases each). This CDR3 has 15 amino acids. Germline CDR1 MNHNY, CDR2 SVGAGI (reference sequence). Between the trimmed V and J ends, which lost 5 bases and 6 bases, there was a span of 19 bases. Written as DNA, the CDR3 is TGTGCCAGCAGTCCCCCTCGGGGGCCTGGGCAGACCCAGTACTTC. Translating gives CASSPPRGPGQTQYF.

V gene TRBV6-5 combines with J gene TRBJ2-1; 9 nucleotides match TRBD1. CDR3 length equals 13 residues. V lost 6 bases to trimming and J lost 6 bases; unmatched junction nucleotides: 3. The germline CDR1 and CDR2 sequences are MNHEY and SVGAGI. The CDR3 protein is CASRRQGVNEQFF. CDR3 bases: TGTGCCAGCAGAAGACAGGGGGTCAATGAGCAGTTCTTC.

This clone is judged medium-sized (0.01 to 0.1%). This sequence joins TRBV7-9 and TRBJ2-7; a weak D match, TRBD2 (6 bases). V was clipped by 1 base and J by 0 bases, with 16 bases between them. CDR3 size: 17 residues. Looked up from germline, CDR1 is SEHNR and CDR2 is FQNEAQ (reference sequence). In nucleotides, the CDR3 is TGTGCCAGCAGCTTAGTGGAGGGCGGAGCGACCTCCTACGAGCAGTACTTC. This translates into CASSLVEGGATSYEQYF.

V usage is TRBV29-1 and J usage is TRBJ2-1; TRBD2 agrees at 14 bases. Unmatched junction bases numbered 5, after V lost 3 bases and J lost 1 base. Germline V gives CDR1 SQVTM, CDR2 ANQGSEA. The CDR3 covers 17 residues. This chain's CDR3 is CSVEGLAGVGSYNEQFF. CDR3 nucleotides: TGCAGCGTTGAGGGACTAGCGGGAGTTGGGTCCTACAATGAGCAGTTCTTC.

By frequency in the sample, this clone is medium-sized. The gene calls are TRBV7-3 and TRBJ1-5; weak D call: TRBD1 (6 bases). The CDR3 totals 15 residues. The ends were cut back, 5 bases at V and 5 bases at J, with 16 bases in the middle. Looked up from germline, CDR1 is SGHTA and CDR2 is FQGTGA. The CDR3 sequence: CASSPGHLNDQPQHF. CDR3 bases: TGTGCCAGCAGCCCGGGACACCTAAATGATCAGCCCCAGCATTTT. The full variable domain, its missing parts supplied by reference TRBV7-3 and TRBJ1-5, is GAGVSQTPSNKVTEKGKYVELRCDPISGHTALYWYRQSLGQGPEFLIYFQGTGAADDSGLPNDRFFAVRPEGSVSTLKIQRTERGDSAVYLCASSPGHLNDQPQHFGDGTRLSIL.

This sequence joins TRBV28 and TRBJ2-1; D not resolved. V was clipped by 6 bases and J by 6 bases, with 15 bases between them. Looked up from germline, CDR1 is MDHEN and CDR2 is SYDVKM. The CDR3 contains 14 residues. This CDR3 is CASSLISGVNEQFF. DNA for the CDR3: TGTGCCAGCAGCCTTATATCGGGTGTCAATGAGCAGTTCTTC.

J is TRBJ2-7 and V is TRBV6-5, with 7 positions matching TRBD1. Trimming took 6 bases from V and 3 from J; bases not matched to a gene: 5. The germline V gene has CDR1 MNHEY and CDR2 SVGAGI. CDR3 length: 13 residues. The CDR3 loop reads CASRIDRDYEQYF. In DNA form, the CDR3 reads TGTGCCAGCAGAATAGACAGGGACTACGAGCAGTACTTC.

This chain links TRBV7-9 with TRBJ2-3; D remains unclear. The length of the CDR3 is 13 residues. CDR1 is SEHNR and CDR2 is FQNEAQ in the germline V gene (reference sequence). Trimming took 5 bases from V and 3 from J, leaving 9 bases between them. CDR3 region: CASSPPATDTQYF. In DNA form, the CDR3 reads TGTGCCAGCAGCCCCCCCGCAACAGATACGCAGTATTTT.

The V and J genes are TRBV6-1 and TRBJ2-7, with 7 bases that match TRBD1. Germline CDR1 is MNHNS and CDR2 is SASEGT. The CDR3 contains 14 residues. J lost 2 bases, V lost 4 bases, and 5 bases had no gene match. The CDR3 protein is CASSVIGTAYEQYF. DNA of the CDR3: TGTGCCAGCAGTGTGATAGGGACAGCCTACGAGCAGTACTTC.